This is a list of T cell receptor beta chains from one sample in a study of T cell changes during pregnancy in multiple sclerosis. Libraries were prepared by immunoSEQ multiplex PCR; TCRdb keeps only in-frame clonotypes and omits some of them. Counted here are 55,000 to 75,000 clones, roughly 92% occurring once; the ten biggest clones make up 2.5% to 3.5%. The specimen was CD8+ T cells from peripheral blood mononuclear cells, collected in the second trimester of pregnancy. These receptor sequences come from a female donor with multiple sclerosis, enrolled in a pregnancy study. The CDR3 runs from the conserved cysteine through the conserved F or W. The D gene is left open where the match is weak. Not all rows give a size; the values are once, few, many and, for expanded clones, a class.

d_gene,abundance,j_gene,v_gene,CDR3aa,CDR3nt
NA,NA,TRBJ2-2,TRBV11-2,CASSLLKWTVNTGELFF,TGTGCCAGCAGCTTACTCAAGTGGACAGTAAACACCGGGGAGCTGTTTTTT
NA,once,TRBJ2-7,TRBV27,CASSLGEAGYEQYF,TGTGCCAGCAGCCTAGGGGAGGCCGGCTACGAGCAGTACTTC
NA,NA,TRBJ2-7,TRBV7-9,CASSFWGDEQYF,TGTGCCAGCAGCTTCTGGGGGGACGAGCAGTACTTC
NA,NA,TRBJ2-2,TRBV5-1,CASSLDLAANTGELFF,TGCGCCAGCAGCTTGGATCTAGCAGCTAACACCGGGGAGCTGTTTTTT
NA,NA,TRBJ1-5,TRBV19,CASRTGRNQPQHF,TGTGCCAGCCGAACAGGGCGCAATCAGCCCCAGCATTTT
TRBD2,NA,TRBJ2-5,TRBV9,CASSVRPGLADPGTQYF,TGTGCCAGCAGCGTGAGACCGGGACTAGCGGACCCGGGGACCCAGTACTTC
NA,NA,TRBJ2-5,TRBV9,CASSVLGRVQETQYF,TGTGCCAGCAGCGTTTTGGGCAGGGTGCAAGAGACCCAGTACTTC
NA,once,TRBJ1-2,TRBV19,CASSRALSPNYGYTF,TGTGCCAGTAGTAGGGCGTTGAGTCCCAACTATGGCTACACCTTC
NA,NA,TRBJ1-4,TRBV28,CASSLSVGPVNEKLFF,TGTGCCAGCAGTTTATCGGTTGGGCCGGTTAATGAAAAACTGTTTTTT
NA,NA,TRBJ1-4,TRBV29-1,CSAPTGDNEKLFF,TGCAGCGCCCCGACAGGAGACAATGAAAAACTGTTTTTT
NA,NA,TRBJ1-1,TRBV5-6,CASSLGAGGEAFF,TGTGCCAGCAGCTTGGGAGCTGGCGGTGAAGCTTTCTTT
TRBD1,once,TRBJ1-3,TRBV5-1,CASRDRESADGNTIYF,TGCGCCAGCCGGGACAGGGAGTCTGCAGACGGAAACACCATATATTTT
TRBD2,NA,TRBJ2-7,TRBV5-4,CASSVGLASYEQYF,TGTGCCAGCAGCGTCGGACTAGCGTCGTACGAGCAGTACTTC
NA,NA,TRBJ1-2,TRBV19,CAGGPTENYGYTF,TGTGCCGGGGGCCCGACAGAAAACTATGGCTACACCTTC